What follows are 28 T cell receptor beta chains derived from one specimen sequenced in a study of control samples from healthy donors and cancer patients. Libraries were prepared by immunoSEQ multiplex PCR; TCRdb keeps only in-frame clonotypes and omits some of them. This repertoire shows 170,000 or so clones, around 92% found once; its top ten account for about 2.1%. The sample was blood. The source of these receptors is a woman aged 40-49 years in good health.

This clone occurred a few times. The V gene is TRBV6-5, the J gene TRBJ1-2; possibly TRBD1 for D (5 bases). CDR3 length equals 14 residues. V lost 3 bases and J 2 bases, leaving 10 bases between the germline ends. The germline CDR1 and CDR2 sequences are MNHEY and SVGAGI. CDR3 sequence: CASSYGTENYGYTF. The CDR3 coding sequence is TGTGCCAGCAGTTATGGGACGGAGAACTATGGCTACACCTTC.

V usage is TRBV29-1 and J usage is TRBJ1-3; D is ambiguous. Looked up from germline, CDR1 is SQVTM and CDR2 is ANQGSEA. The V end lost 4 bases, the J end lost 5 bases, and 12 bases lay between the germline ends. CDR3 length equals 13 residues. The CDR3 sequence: CSVADPLRNTIYF. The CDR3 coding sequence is TGCAGCGTTGCGGACCCTTTACGAAACACCATATATTTT.

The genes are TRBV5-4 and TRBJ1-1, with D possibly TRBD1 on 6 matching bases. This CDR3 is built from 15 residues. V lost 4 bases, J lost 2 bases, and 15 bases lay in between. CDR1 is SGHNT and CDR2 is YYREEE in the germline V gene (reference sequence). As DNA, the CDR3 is TGTGCCAGCAGCCCAAGACAGGATTATAACACTGAAGCTTTCTTT. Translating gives CASSPRQDYNTEAFF.

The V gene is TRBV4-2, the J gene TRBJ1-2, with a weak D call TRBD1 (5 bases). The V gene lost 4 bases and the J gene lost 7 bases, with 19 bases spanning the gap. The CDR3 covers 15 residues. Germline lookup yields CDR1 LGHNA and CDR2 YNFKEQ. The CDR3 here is CASSPSGEGRSGYTF. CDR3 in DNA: TGTGCCAGCAGCCCCTCGGGGGAAGGAAGGTCTGGCTACACCTTC.

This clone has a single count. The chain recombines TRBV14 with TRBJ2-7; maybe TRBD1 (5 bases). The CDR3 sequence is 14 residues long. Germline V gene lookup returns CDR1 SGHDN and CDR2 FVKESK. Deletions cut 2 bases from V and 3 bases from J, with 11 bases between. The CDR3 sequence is CASSQLWGSYEQYF. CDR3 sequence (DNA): TGTGCCAGCAGCCAATTGTGGGGCAGCTACGAGCAGTACTTC.

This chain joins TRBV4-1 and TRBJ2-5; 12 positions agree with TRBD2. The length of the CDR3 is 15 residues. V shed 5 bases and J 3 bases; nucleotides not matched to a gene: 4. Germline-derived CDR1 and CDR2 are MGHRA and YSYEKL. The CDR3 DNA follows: TGCGCCAGCAGCTCCCTAGCGGGGGGGAAAGAGACCCAGTACTTC. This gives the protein CASSSLAGGKETQYF.

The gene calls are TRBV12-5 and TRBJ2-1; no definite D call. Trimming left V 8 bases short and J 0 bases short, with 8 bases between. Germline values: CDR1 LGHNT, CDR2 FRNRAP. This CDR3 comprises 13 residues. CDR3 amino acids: CASTKSSYNEQFF. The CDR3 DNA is TGTGCTAGTACAAAGAGCTCCTACAATGAGCAGTTCTTC.

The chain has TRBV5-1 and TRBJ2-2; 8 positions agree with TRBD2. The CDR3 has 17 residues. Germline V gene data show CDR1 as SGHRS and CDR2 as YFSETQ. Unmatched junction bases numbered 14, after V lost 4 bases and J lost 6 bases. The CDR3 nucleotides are TGCGCCAGCAGCCTGGGGCCGGGGGGGCCCGCCCCCGGGGAGCTGTTTTTT. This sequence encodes CASSLGPGGPAPGELFF.

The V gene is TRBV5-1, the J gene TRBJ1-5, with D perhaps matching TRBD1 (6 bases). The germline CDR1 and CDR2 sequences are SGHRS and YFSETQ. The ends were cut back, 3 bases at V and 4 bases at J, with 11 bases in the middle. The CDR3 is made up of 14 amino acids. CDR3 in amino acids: CASSSTGLNQPQHF. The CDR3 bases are TGCGCCAGCAGCTCCACAGGGTTAAATCAGCCCCAGCATTTT.

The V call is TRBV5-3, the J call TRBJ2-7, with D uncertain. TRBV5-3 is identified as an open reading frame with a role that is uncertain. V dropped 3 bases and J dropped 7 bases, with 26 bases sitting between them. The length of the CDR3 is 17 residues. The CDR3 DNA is TGTGCCAGAAGCTCCGTCGGTGGCGAGATCCGCCCGGATGAGCAGTACTTC. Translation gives CARSSVGGEIRPDEQYF.

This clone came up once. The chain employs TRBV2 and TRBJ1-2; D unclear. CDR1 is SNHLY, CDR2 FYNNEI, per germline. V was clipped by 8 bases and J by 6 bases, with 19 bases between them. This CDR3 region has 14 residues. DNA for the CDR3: TGTGCCAGCCCGGAGTGGGGTATAAGGAATGGCTACACCTTC. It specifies CASPEWGIRNGYTF.

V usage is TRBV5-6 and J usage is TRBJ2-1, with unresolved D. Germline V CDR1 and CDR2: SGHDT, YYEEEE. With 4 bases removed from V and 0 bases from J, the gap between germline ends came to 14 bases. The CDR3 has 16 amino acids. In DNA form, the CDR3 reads TGTGCCAGCAGCAAACCGGACGGGTACTCCTACAATGAGCAGTTCTTC. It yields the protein CASSKPDGYSYNEQFF.

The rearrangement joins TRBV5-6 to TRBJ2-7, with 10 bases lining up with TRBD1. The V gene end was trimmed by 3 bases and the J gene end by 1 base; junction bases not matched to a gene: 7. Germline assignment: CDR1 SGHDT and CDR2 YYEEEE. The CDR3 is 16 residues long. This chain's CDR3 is CASSSGPGQGSYEQYF. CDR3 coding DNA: TGTGCCAGCAGCTCGGGTCCGGGACAGGGGTCCTACGAGCAGTACTTC. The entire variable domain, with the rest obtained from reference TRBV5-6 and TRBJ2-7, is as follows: DAGVTQSPTHLIKTRGQQVTLRCSPKSGHDTVSWYQQALGQGPQFIFQYYEEEERQRGNFPDRFSGHQFPNYSSELNVNALLLGDSALYLCASSSGPGQGSYEQYFGPGTRLTVT.

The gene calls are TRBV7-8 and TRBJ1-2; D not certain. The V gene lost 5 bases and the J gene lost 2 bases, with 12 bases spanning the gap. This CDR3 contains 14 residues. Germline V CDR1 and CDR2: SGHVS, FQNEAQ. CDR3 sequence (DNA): TGTGCCAGCAGCCCGGGTCCAGAAAACTATGGCTACACCTTC. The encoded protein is CASSPGPENYGYTF. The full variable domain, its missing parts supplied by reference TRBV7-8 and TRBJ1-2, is GAGVSQSPRYKVAKRGQDVALRCDPISGHVSLFWYQQALGQGPEFLTYFQNEAQLDKSGLPSDRFFAERPEGSVSTLKIQRTQQEDSAVYLCASSPGPENYGYTFGSGTRLTVV.

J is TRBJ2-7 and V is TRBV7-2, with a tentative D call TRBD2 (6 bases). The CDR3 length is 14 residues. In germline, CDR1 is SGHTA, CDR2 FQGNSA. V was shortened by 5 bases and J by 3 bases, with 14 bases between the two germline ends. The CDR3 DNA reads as TGTGCCAGCAGCGGGGGACTTGACCGCTACGAGCAGTACTTC. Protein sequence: CASSGGLDRYEQYF.

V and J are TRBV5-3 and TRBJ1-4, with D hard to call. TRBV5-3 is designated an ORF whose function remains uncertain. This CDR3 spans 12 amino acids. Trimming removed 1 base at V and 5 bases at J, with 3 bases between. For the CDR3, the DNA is TGTGCCAGAAGCTTGACAAATGAAAAACTGTTTTTT. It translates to CARSLTNEKLFF.

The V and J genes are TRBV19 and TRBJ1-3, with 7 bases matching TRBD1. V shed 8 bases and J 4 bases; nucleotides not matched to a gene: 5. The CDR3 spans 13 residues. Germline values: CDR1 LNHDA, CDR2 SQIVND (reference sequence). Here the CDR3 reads CASREGAGNTIYF. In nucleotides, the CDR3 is TGTGCCAGTCGAGAGGGGGCGGGAAACACCATATATTTT.

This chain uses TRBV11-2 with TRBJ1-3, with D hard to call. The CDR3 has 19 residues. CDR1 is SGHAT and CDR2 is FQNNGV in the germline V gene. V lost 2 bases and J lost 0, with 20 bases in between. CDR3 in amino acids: CASSLPRLHGDLSGNTIYF. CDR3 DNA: TGTGCCAGCAGCTTACCCCGCCTACATGGTGACCTCTCTGGAAACACCATATATTTT.

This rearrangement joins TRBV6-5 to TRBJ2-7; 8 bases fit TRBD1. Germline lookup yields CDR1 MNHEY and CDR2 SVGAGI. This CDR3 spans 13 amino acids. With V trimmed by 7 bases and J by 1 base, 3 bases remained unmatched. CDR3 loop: CASKTGGSYEQYF. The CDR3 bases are TGTGCCAGCAAAACAGGGGGGTCCTACGAGCAGTACTTC.

The CDR3 region has the DNA TGTGCCAGCAGTGGGGGCACCTTCTACGAGCAGTACTTC. Protein sequence: CASSGGTFYEQYF. V usage is TRBV28 and J usage is TRBJ2-7; possible D gene TRBD1, 6 bases. Trimming removed 5 bases at V and 3 bases at J, with 11 bases between. The germline V gene encodes CDR1 MDHEN and CDR2 SYDVKM. CDR3 length: 13 amino acids.

The CDR3 sequence is CASSRDGQLNTEAFF. The CDR3, as DNA: TGTGCCAGCAGCCGCGACGGACAGTTGAACACTGAAGCTTTCTTT. The rearrangement links TRBV5-5 to TRBJ1-1; D is possibly TRBD1 (6 bases). Deletions cut 4 bases from V and 0 bases from J, with 13 bases between. The CDR3 runs to 15 residues. The germline gives CDR1 SGHKS, CDR2 YYEKEE (reference sequence).

The CDR3 sequence is CASSPPQALAAGGKDTQYF. CDR3 nucleotides: TGTGCCAGCTCACCACCGCAAGCCTTAGCTGCGGGGGGTAAGGATACGCAGTATTTT. This chain connects TRBV18 to TRBJ2-3; 8 nucleotides agree with TRBD2. The CDR3 has 19 residues. With V trimmed by 0 bases and J by 6 bases, 17 bases remained unmatched. Germline values: CDR1 KGHSH, CDR2 LQKENI.

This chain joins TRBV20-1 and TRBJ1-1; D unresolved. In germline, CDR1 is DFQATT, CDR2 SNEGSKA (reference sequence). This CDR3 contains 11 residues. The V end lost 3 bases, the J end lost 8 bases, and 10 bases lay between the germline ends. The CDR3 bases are TGCAGTGCTAGTATCGGGGAGGAAGCTTTCTTT. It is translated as CSASIGEEAFF.

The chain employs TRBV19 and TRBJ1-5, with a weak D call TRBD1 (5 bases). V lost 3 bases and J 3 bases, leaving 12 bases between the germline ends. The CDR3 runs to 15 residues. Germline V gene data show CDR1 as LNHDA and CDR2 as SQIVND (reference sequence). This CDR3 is CASSMSRVDNQPQHF. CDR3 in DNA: TGTGCCAGTAGTATGTCCAGGGTTGACAATCAGCCCCAGCATTTT.

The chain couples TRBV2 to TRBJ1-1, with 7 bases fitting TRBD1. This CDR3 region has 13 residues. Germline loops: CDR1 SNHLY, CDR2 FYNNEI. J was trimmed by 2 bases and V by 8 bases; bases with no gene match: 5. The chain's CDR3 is CASVTGRNTEAFF. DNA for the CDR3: TGTGCCAGCGTGACAGGGCGAAACACTGAAGCTTTCTTT.

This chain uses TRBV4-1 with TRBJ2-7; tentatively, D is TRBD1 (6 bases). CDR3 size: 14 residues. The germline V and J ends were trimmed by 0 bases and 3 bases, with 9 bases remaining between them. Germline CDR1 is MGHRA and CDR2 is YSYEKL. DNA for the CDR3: TGCGCCAGCAGCCAAGAAAGCAGGGGCTACGAGCAGTACTTC. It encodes CASSQESRGYEQYF.

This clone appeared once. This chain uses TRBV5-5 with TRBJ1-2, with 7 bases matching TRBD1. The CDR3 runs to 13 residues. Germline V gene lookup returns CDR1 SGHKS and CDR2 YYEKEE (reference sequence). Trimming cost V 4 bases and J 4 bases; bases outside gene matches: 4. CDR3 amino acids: CASSPDRSYGYTF. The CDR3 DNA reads TGTGCCAGCAGCCCGGACAGGAGCTATGGCTACACCTTC. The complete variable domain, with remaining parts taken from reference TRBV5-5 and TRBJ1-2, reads DAGVTQSPTHLIKTRGQQVTLRCSPISGHKSVSWYQQVLGQGPQFIFQYYEKEERGRGNFPDRFSARQFPNYSSELNVNALLLGDSALYLCASSPDRSYGYTFGSGTRLTVV.

The CDR3 here is CASSQDPSGSSYEQYF. Here the CDR3 DNA reads TGCGCCAGCAGCCAAGATCCTAGCGGAAGCTCCTACGAGCAGTACTTC. The genes are TRBV4-1 and TRBJ2-7, with 7 bases aligning to TRBD2. Looked up from germline, CDR1 is MGHRA and CDR2 is YSYEKL. The CDR3 consists of 16 residues. V lost 0 bases, J lost 0 bases, and 5 bases stayed unmatched.